In its sample, the clone carrying this TCR beta chain was seen many times. Germline V gene lookup returns CDR1 SGHTA and CDR2 FQGNSA. This CDR3 is built from 13 residues. The V and J ends lost 3 bases and 5 bases, in that order; junction bases with no gene match: 3. This record comes from a study of T cells after yellow fever vaccination. TCRdb processed the 5' RACE reads anew with MiXCR; each CDR3 protein has one entry. The sample lists 25,000 to 30,000 distinct CDR3 sequences, 6.3% seen once, with roughly 25% in the top ten. The chain recombines TRBV7-2 with TRBJ2-5, with 7 bases fitting TRBD1. Here the sequenced sample was PBMCs, either bulk or a sorted T-cell subset (CD4+, CD8+, memory, or dextramer-sorted; not recorded which), taken on the day of the yellow fever booster vaccination. The source of this sequence is a young man who received the YFV17D yellow fever vaccine. CDR3 DNA: TGTGCCAGCAGCTTGACAGGGTTGGAGACCCAGTACTTC. Translated: CASSLTGLETQYF. Supplemented by reference TRBV7-2 and TRBJ2-5, the full variable domain reads GAGVSQSPSNKVTEKGKDVELRCDPISGHTALYWYRQSLGQGLEFLIYFQGNSAPDKSGLPSDRFSAERTGGSVSTLTIQRTQQEDSAVYLCASSLTGLETQYFGPGTRLLVL.